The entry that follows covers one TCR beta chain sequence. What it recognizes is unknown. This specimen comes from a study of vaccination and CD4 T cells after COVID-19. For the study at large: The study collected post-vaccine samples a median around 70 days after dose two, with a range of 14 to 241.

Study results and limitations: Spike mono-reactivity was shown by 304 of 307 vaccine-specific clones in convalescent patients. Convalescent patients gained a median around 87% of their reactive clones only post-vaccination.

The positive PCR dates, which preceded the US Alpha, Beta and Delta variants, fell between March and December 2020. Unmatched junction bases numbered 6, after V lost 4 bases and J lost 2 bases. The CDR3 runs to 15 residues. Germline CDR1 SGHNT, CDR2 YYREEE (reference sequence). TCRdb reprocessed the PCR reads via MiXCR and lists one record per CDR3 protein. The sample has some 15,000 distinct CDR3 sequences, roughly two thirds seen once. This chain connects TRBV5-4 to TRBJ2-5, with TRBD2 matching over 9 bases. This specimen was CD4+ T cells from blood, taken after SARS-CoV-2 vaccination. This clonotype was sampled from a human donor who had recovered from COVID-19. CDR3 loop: CASSPLAGAQETQYF. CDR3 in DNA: TGTGCCAGCAGCCCATTAGCGGGAGCGCAAGAGACCCAGTACTTC.